The 21 T cell receptor beta chains reported below all come from one sample, sequenced in a study of T cell responses to AZD1222 COVID-19 vaccine. This table comes from immunoSEQ multiplex PCR, and its TCRdb copy is limited to in-frame clones, with some not included. The table records about 99,000 clones, roughly nine tenths of them present only once. Sequencing used peripheral blood, obtained on day 0 of AZD1222 vaccination. These receptors were collected from an adult in good health.

This clone has more than one count but fewer than ten. The V gene is TRBV3-1 (or the pseudogene TRBV3-2), the J gene TRBJ2-7, with 10 nucleotides matching TRBD2. Germline lookup yields CDR1 LGHDT and CDR2 YNNKEL (reference sequence). This CDR3 spans 17 amino acids. V was pared by 1 base and J by 0 bases, with 6 bases of the junction left unmatched. CDR3 nucleotides: TGTGCCAGCAGCCAAGGGGAGGGACTAGCGAACTCCTACGAGCAGTACGTC. This encodes CASSQGEGLANSYEQYV.

The J gene is TRBJ1-4, the V gene TRBV5-8; possible D gene TRBD1, 5 bases. Trimming took 3 bases from V and 4 from J, leaving 13 bases between them. The CDR3 is 15 residues long. CDR1 and CDR2 from the germline V gene are SGHTS and YDEGEE. In DNA form, the CDR3 reads TGTGCCAGCAGCTCTGAGGACAACTTTAATGAAAAACTGTTTTTT. This codes for CASSSEDNFNEKLFF.

This chain joins TRBV4-2 and TRBJ1-1, with 7 bases that match TRBD1. CDR3 size: 15 residues. Trimming cost V 7 bases and J 1 base; bases outside gene matches: 9. Germline lookup yields CDR1 LGHNA and CDR2 YNFKEQ. The CDR3 sequence: CASTFDRAQNTEAFF. The CDR3 DNA reads as TGTGCCAGCACCTTCGACAGGGCCCAGAACACTGAAGCTTTCTTT.

This rearrangement joins TRBV9 to TRBJ2-2; TRBD2 agrees at 11 bases. V was pared by 4 bases and J by 1 base, with 3 bases of the junction left unmatched. The CDR3 spans 16 residues. In germline, CDR1 is SGDLS, CDR2 YYNGEE. The CDR3 loop is CASSSLAGENTGELFF. The CDR3 coding sequence is TGTGCCAGCAGCTCACTAGCGGGGGAGAACACCGGGGAGCTGTTTTTT.

This clone was seen only a few times. The chain couples TRBV9 to TRBJ2-1; 7 bases match TRBD2. CDR1 is SGDLS, CDR2 YYNGEE, per germline. Trimming at V came to 0 bases and at J to 7 bases, leaving 4 bases not matched to a gene. This CDR3 contains 14 residues. The CDR3 loop reads CASSVALGGNEQFF. The CDR3 bases are TGTGCCAGCAGCGTAGCTTTGGGGGGGAATGAGCAGTTCTTC.

J is TRBJ2-7 and V is TRBV5-1, with D hard to call. From germline, CDR1 is SGHRS and CDR2 YFSETQ. The CDR3 contains 15 residues. CDR3 DNA: TGTGCCAGCAGCTTGTCCCCAGAAACTCAATACGAGCAGTACGTC. Translating it yields CASSLSPETQYEQYV.

The genes are TRBV24-1 and TRBJ2-1, with D hard to call. CDR1 and CDR2 (germline): KGHDR, SFDVKD. V lost 4 bases and J lost 5, with 14 bases in between. The CDR3 runs to 15 residues. The CDR3 spells CATSDPVPNHNEQFF. In DNA, the CDR3 is TGTGCCACCAGTGACCCCGTGCCCAACCACAATGAGCAGTTCTTC.

The chain joins TRBV2 to TRBJ2-7; D unresolved. This CDR3 has 14 amino acids. Trimming took 4 bases from V and 2 from J, leaving 12 bases between them. Germline V CDR1 and CDR2: SNHLY, FYNNEI. The CDR3 spells CASSVASDPYEQYF. CDR3 coding DNA: TGTGCCAGCAGTGTTGCCAGCGATCCCTACGAGCAGTACTTC.

This clone was recorded only once. V gene TRBV11-2 combines with J gene TRBJ2-1; D is perhaps TRBD2 (6 bases). This CDR3 is built from 16 residues. Deletions cut 3 bases from V and 0 bases from J, with 12 bases between. CDR1 is SGHAT, CDR2 FQNNGV, per germline. The CDR3 nucleotides read TGTGCCAGCAGCTTGGGGGGTACGTACTCCTACAATGAGCAGTTCTTC. It is translated as CASSLGGTYSYNEQFF.

This clone has a single count. The chain is built from TRBV14 and TRBJ1-1, with unresolved D. Germline CDR1 and CDR2: SGHDN and FVKESK. Trimming shortened V by 5 bases and J by 0 bases, and 7 bases separated the two germline ends. The CDR3 runs to 13 residues. CDR3 residues: CASSGALNTEAFF. As DNA, the CDR3 is TGTGCCAGCAGCGGAGCGTTGAACACTGAAGCTTTCTTT.

The chain recombines TRBV3-1 (or the pseudogene TRBV3-2) with TRBJ2-3; no clear D gene. Deletions cut 1 base from V and 9 bases from J, with 11 bases between. The CDR3 length is 13 residues. The germline V gene has CDR1 LGHDT and CDR2 YNNKEL (reference sequence). This CDR3 is CASSQVGSGTQYF. The CDR3 nucleotides read TGTGCCAGCAGCCAAGTGGGCTCCGGAACGCAGTATTTT.

V and J are TRBV20-1 and TRBJ2-1, with unresolved D. This CDR3 has 11 residues. The V gene's germline CDR1 is DFQATT and CDR2 SNEGSKA (reference sequence). V was cut by 7 bases and J by 5 bases, with 9 bases left in between. Here the CDR3 reads CSGQAHNEQFF. The CDR3, as DNA: TGCAGTGGGCAGGCCCACAATGAGCAGTTCTTC.

V usage is TRBV6-6 and J usage is TRBJ1-5; tentative D call: TRBD1 (6 bases). CDR3 size: 16 residues. CDR1 MNHNY and CDR2 SVGAGI come from the germline V gene (reference sequence). Trimming removed 11 bases at V and 0 bases at J, with 20 bases between. The CDR3, as DNA: TGTGCCCCAATTAAGGGGGGCAAATTTAGCAATCAGCCCCAGCATTTT. Residues: CAPIKGGKFSNQPQHF.

The chain recombines TRBV6-6 with TRBJ1-2; perhaps TRBD1 as D (5 bases). The germline gives CDR1 MNHNY, CDR2 SVGAGI (reference sequence). V was cut by 6 bases and J by 6 bases, with 14 bases left in between. The CDR3 totals 13 residues. CDR3 sequence (DNA): TGTGCCAGCAGCTCCGGGACCGCGAATGGCTACACCTTC. This encodes CASSSGTANGYTF.

In nucleotides, the CDR3 is TGTGCCAGCAGCTGGGACAGGGGGCTAGCTTTCTTT. Translation gives CASSWDRGLAFF. This chain joins TRBV21-1 and TRBJ1-1; TRBD1, the table's D call, lacks a check against the DNA. TRBV21-1 is flagged as a pseudogene. CDR3 size: 12 residues.

The chain links TRBV12-3 or TRBV12-4 to TRBJ2-5; D gene unclear. The CDR3 has 11 residues. V was shortened by 6 bases and J by 4 bases, with 6 bases between the two germline ends. Here the CDR3 DNA reads TGTGCCAGCAGCATGATAGAGACCCAGTACTTC. It encodes CASSMIETQYF.

The chain employs TRBV27 and TRBJ1-1, with 7 bases matching TRBD1. The CDR3 covers 17 residues. From germline, CDR1 is MNHEY and CDR2 SMNVEV (reference sequence). Trimming at V came to 2 bases and at J to 1 base, leaving 10 bases not matched to a gene. CDR3 nucleotides: TGTGCCAGCAGTTTAGCCGTCGGAGGGGGCCAGAACACTGAAGCTTTCTTT. Amino acids: CASSLAVGGGQNTEAFF.

The chain combines TRBV19 with TRBJ1-2, with 10 bases matching TRBD1. This CDR3 has 15 residues. The V gene's germline CDR1 is LNHDA and CDR2 SQIVND (reference sequence). Trimming cost V 5 bases and J 4 bases; bases outside gene matches: 7. The CDR3 bases are TGTGCCAGTAGTCCGGCGGGACAGGGGAGCTATGGCTACACCTTC. It encodes CASSPAGQGSYGYTF.

The CDR3 nucleotides read TGTGCCAGGGGAGTTTATAGGGACAGCCAAAACTATGGCTACACCTTC. It encodes CARGVYRDSQNYGYTF. This sequence joins TRBV27 and TRBJ1-2, with 7 bases identical to TRBD1. This CDR3 contains 16 residues. V was clipped by 9 bases and J by 2 bases; unmatched bases: 15. From germline, CDR1 is MNHEY and CDR2 SMNVEV (reference sequence).

The rearrangement joins TRBV3-1 (or the pseudogene TRBV3-2) to TRBJ1-2; the D gene is possibly TRBD1 (5 bases). Germline V gene data show CDR1 as LGHDT and CDR2 as YNNKEL (reference sequence). The CDR3 covers 18 residues. Trimming pared 0 bases from V and 2 bases from J, leaving 19 bases between. The chain's CDR3 is CASSQDPAEGWTNYGYTF. The CDR3 DNA is TGTGCCAGCAGCCAAGATCCGGCGGAGGGATGGACAAACTATGGCTACACCTTC.

V gene TRBV25-1 combines with J gene TRBJ2-3; TRBD1 matches 8 bases. Per germline, CDR1 MGHDK and CDR2 SYGVNS. The CDR3 consists of 17 residues. Trimming at V came to 1 base and at J to 2 bases, leaving 8 bases not matched to a gene. CDR3 sequence reads: CASSESGRGPPTDTQYF. CDR3 DNA sequence: TGTGCCAGCAGTGAATCGGGCAGGGGGCCCCCCACAGATACGCAGTATTTT.